The TCR beta chain described here comes from a study of cytomegalovirus exposure and HLA in healthy donors. With regard to this clone: Its target is not known.

The PCR made use of 60 Vbeta and 13 Jbeta primers. Only in-frame clones appear in the TCRdb table, and some are missing; sequencing was by immunoSEQ multiplex PCR. The sample holds 130,000 or so clones, approximately 78% seen once. Findings and caveats of the study: Across all donors, roughly uniform sequencing depth was an assumption of the presence/absence analyses.

With 8 bases removed from V and 1 base from J, the gap between germline ends came to 10 bases. CDR3 size: 13 residues. Germline values: CDR1 LNHDA, CDR2 SQIVND (reference sequence). The TCR originated in a man in his forties in good health and CMV-seronegative. The chain carries TRBV19 and TRBJ2-3, with a weak D call TRBD2 (5 bases). Sequencing was carried out using PBMCs. CDR3: CASGSSGTDTQYF. CDR3 sequence (DNA): TGTGCCAGTGGGAGTTCTGGCACAGATACGCAGTATTTT.